The 24 T cell receptor beta chains listed next were all sequenced from one sample in a study of shared clonotypes between healthy human individuals (dated by TCRdb to the early 2020s). Libraries were built with the immunoSEQ multiplex PCR assay. TCRdb's version of the immuneACCESS table is confined to in-frame rearrangements and falls short of the full clone set. An unresolved V gene accounts for under half of the shortfall where checked; the remainder is of unknown origin. For this sample there are millions of clones; 85% to 95% appear just once. The leading ten clones occupy roughly 1.8% of the sample. CD8 naive samples were obtained by positive selection for CCR7 among CD45RO-negative cells, yielding a CD45RA+CCR7+ population from which TemRA cells were excluded. The sequenced material came from naive CD8+ T cells from PBMCs. This sample's cell subset or site label indicates: CD45RA+CCR7+. The receptors were sampled from a man between 18 and 29 years old in good health. Some clones in this sample may be carry-over from other donors' samples.

The chain carries TRBV7-2 and TRBJ2-5; 16 nucleotides agree with TRBD2. The junction had 7 bases not matched to a gene; V was cut back by 4 bases and J by 5 bases. The CDR3 runs 17 residues. Germline lookup yields CDR1 SGHTA and CDR2 FQGNSA. CDR3 protein: CASSSGLAGGPTETQYF. In nucleotides, the CDR3 is TGTGCCAGCAGCTCGGGACTAGCGGGAGGGCCTACGGAGACCCAGTACTTC.

This clone was seen once. Other DNA sequences in the same sample also yield this CDR3. CDR3 sequence: CASSPSGSGSYEQYF. The CDR3, as DNA: TGTGCCAGCAGCCCAAGCGGGAGTGGTTCCTACGAGCAGTACTTC. The chain couples TRBV9 to TRBJ2-7, with 8 bases lining up with TRBD2. Germline V CDR1 and CDR2: SGDLS, YYNGEE. V lost 4 bases to trimming and J lost 1 base; unmatched junction nucleotides: 7. CDR3 length equals 15 residues.

This clone was recorded once. The chain uses TRBV28 and TRBJ1-5; D call uncertain. The V gene lost 3 bases and the J gene lost 3 bases, with 12 bases spanning the gap. Germline V CDR1 and CDR2: MDHEN, SYDVKM. The CDR3 spans 15 residues. The CDR3 DNA is TGTGCCAGCAGTTTTCGAAACCGGAACAATCAGCCCCAGCATTTT. Its translation: CASSFRNRNNQPQHF.

The chain combines TRBV27 with TRBJ1-5; no reliable D call. Trimming took 1 base from V and 1 from J, leaving 8 bases between them. CDR1 and CDR2 (germline): MNHEY, SMNVEV (reference sequence). This CDR3 has 15 residues. The CDR3 coding sequence is TGTGCCAGCAGTTTATGGGGAGTGAGCAATCAGCCCCAGCATTTT. Its translation: CASSLWGVSNQPQHF.

V is TRBV27 and J is TRBJ2-7; TRBD1 agrees at 10 bases. From germline, CDR1 is MNHEY and CDR2 SMNVEV (reference sequence). The CDR3 consists of 14 residues. V gave up 6 bases and J gave up 6 bases; unmatched junction bases: 8. CDR3 protein: CASRMTGGPPEQYF. For the CDR3, the DNA is TGTGCCAGCAGGATGACAGGGGGCCCCCCCGAGCAGTACTTC.

The chain uses TRBV10-3 and TRBJ2-1, with a tentative D call TRBD2 (6 bases). V lost 4 bases and J lost 1, with 17 bases in between. Looked up from germline, CDR1 is ENHRY and CDR2 is SYGVKD. The CDR3 runs 17 residues. Here the CDR3 reads CAISGPRGGASYNEQFF. CDR3 DNA: TGTGCCATCAGTGGGCCCCGGGGCGGGGCATCCTACAATGAGCAGTTCTTC.

This sequence joins TRBV9 and TRBJ1-4; D gene uncertain. V dropped 0 bases and J dropped 5 bases, with 5 bases sitting between them. The CDR3 has 13 amino acids. CDR1 and CDR2 (germline): SGDLS, YYNGEE. The chain's CDR3 is CASSVDGNEKLFF. The CDR3 coding sequence is TGTGCCAGCAGCGTAGACGGGAATGAAAAACTGTTTTTT.

This clone was seen more than once but under ten times. The gene calls are TRBV5-1 and TRBJ2-6, with 10 bases that match TRBD1. V lost 4 bases, J lost 4 bases, and 14 bases stayed unmatched. CDR1 and CDR2 (germline): SGHRS, YFSETQ. The CDR3 is 19 amino acids. CDR3 in amino acids: CASSPYPGQGLYGANVLTF. DNA of the CDR3: TGCGCCAGCAGCCCATATCCGGGACAGGGGTTATACGGGGCCAACGTCCTGACTTTC.

J is TRBJ2-7 and V is TRBV6-1, with 7 positions matching TRBD1. Germline CDR1 and CDR2: MNHNS and SASEGT. Trimming took 0 bases from V and 3 from J; bases not matched to a gene: 5. The CDR3 is 15 residues long. CDR3 nucleotides: TGTGCCAGCAGTGAAGCGCCGGGACAGAACTACGAGCAGTACTTC. It translates to CASSEAPGQNYEQYF.

The V call is TRBV29-1, the J call TRBJ2-1; D call uncertain. This CDR3 is built from 12 residues. Trimming left V 4 bases short and J 8 bases short, with 12 bases between. Germline loops: CDR1 SQVTM, CDR2 ANQGSEA. CDR3 bases: TGCAGCGTTGGGACGCTGGGCCATGAGCAGTTCTTC. As protein: CSVGTLGHEQFF.

Of note for this clone: The same CDR3 can be traced to other DNA sequences in this sample. The J gene is TRBJ2-1, the V gene TRBV19; 12 bases match TRBD2. With 2 bases clipped from V and 6 bases from J, the junction kept 8 bases outside the gene matches. Germline-derived CDR1 and CDR2 are LNHDA and SQIVND (reference sequence). CDR3 length: 17 amino acids. The CDR3 nucleotides are TGTGCCAGTAGTATATCCCTAGCGGGAGGGCCTTCCAATGAGCAGTTCTTC. Its protein is CASSISLAGGPSNEQFF.

The rearrangement joins TRBV11-2 to TRBJ2-4; 8 positions agree with TRBD1. In germline, CDR1 is SGHAT, CDR2 FQNNGV. The V and J ends lost 5 bases and 1 base, in that order; junction bases with no gene match: 7. The CDR3 covers 16 residues. The chain's CDR3 is CASSPGQGSAKNIQYF. The CDR3 DNA reads TGTGCCAGCAGCCCCGGACAGGGTTCTGCCAAAAACATTCAGTACTTC.

This clone was counted once. The chain couples TRBV13 to TRBJ1-1, with D unclear. Trimming stripped 5 bases from V and 6 bases from J, with 10 bases between. Germline-derived CDR1 and CDR2 are PRHDT and FYEKMQ (reference sequence). The CDR3 loop spans 12 amino acids. The CDR3 here is CASSPAPSEAFF. The DNA of the CDR3 is TGTGCCAGCAGCCCTGCCCCATCTGAAGCTTTCTTT.

The rearrangement uses TRBV5-6 and TRBJ2-3; D might be TRBD2 (6 bases). Germline V CDR1 and CDR2: SGHDT, YYEEEE. The ends were cut back, 10 bases at V and 4 bases at J, with 16 bases in the middle. This CDR3 is 13 amino acids long. This chain's CDR3 is CAGQYGSSDTQYF. CDR3 DNA: TGTGCCGGCCAGTACGGGAGTTCAGATACGCAGTATTTT.

The chain combines TRBV30 with TRBJ2-1; 12 positions agree with TRBD2. Germline-derived CDR1 and CDR2 are GTSNPN and SVGIG (reference sequence). The CDR3 sequence is 18 residues long. Trimming at V came to 1 base and at J to 7 bases, leaving 14 bases not matched to a gene. The CDR3, as DNA: TGTGCCTGGAGTGCCCTGTGGACTAGCGGGAAGTTGAAAAATGAGCAGTTCTTC. It encodes CAWSALWTSGKLKNEQFF.

The rearrangement joins TRBV7-9 to TRBJ2-1; 10 bases align to TRBD2. The germline V gene has CDR1 SEHNR and CDR2 FQNEAQ (reference sequence). This CDR3 has 15 residues. After removal of 5 bases from V and 7 bases from J, the junction contained 8 bases not matched to a gene. CDR3 loop: CASSHSGRFENEQFF. In nucleotides, the CDR3 is TGTGCCAGCAGCCATAGCGGGAGGTTCGAAAATGAGCAGTTCTTC.

This chain uses TRBV28 with TRBJ2-1; the D gene could be TRBD1 or TRBD2 (5 bases each). Germline V CDR1 and CDR2: MDHEN, SYDVKM. This CDR3 is 15 amino acids long. The V and J ends lost 7 bases and 3 bases respectively, with 16 bases between them. DNA of the CDR3: TGTGCCAGCATTCTGAGTGGGGACCTCTACAATGAGCAGTTCTTC. Its protein product is CASILSGDLYNEQFF.

DNA for the CDR3: TGTGCCAGTAGTCCAGGACAGGCTGAGAATGAGCAGTTCTTC. Residues: CASSPGQAENEQFF. This chain uses TRBV19 with TRBJ2-1; 7 bases fit TRBD1. With 5 bases clipped from V and 7 bases from J, the junction kept 8 bases outside the gene matches. This CDR3 comprises 14 residues. Germline V gene lookup returns CDR1 LNHDA and CDR2 SQIVND (reference sequence).

The V call is TRBV9, the J call TRBJ2-1; 8 bases fit TRBD2. The trim removed 5 bases at V and 1 base at J, leaving 11 bases unmatched. Germline-derived CDR1 and CDR2 are SGDLS and YYNGEE. The CDR3 is made up of 17 amino acids. The CDR3 DNA is TGTGCCAGCAGTCCATTCCAGCGGGAGAAGTCCTACAATGAGCAGTTCTTC. Protein product: CASSPFQREKSYNEQFF.

The J gene is TRBJ2-3, the V gene TRBV30; D is uncertain. With 3 bases removed from V and 1 base from J, the gap between germline ends came to 14 bases. In germline, CDR1 is GTSNPN, CDR2 SVGIG (reference sequence). The CDR3 has 15 amino acids. DNA of the CDR3: TGTGCCTGGAGAGGCTCCCCCAGGCGCACAGATACGCAGTATTTT. Residues: CAWRGSPRRTDTQYF. The full variable domain, with the rest looked up from reference TRBV30 and TRBJ2-3, is SQTIHQWPATLVQPVGSPLSLECTVEGTSNPNLYWYRQAAGRGLQLLFYSVGIGQISSEVPQNLSASRPQDRQFILSSKKLLLSDSGFYLCAWRGSPRRTDTQYFGPGTRLTVL.

The rearrangement links TRBV5-1 to TRBJ2-1; TRBD1 matches at 9 bases. Germline CDR1 is SGHRS and CDR2 is YFSETQ. The CDR3 covers 15 residues. The V segment lost 4 bases and the J segment 4 bases; nucleotides outside the gene matches: 6. This chain's CDR3 is CASSPGTGTYNEQFF. In nucleotides, the CDR3 is TGCGCCAGCAGCCCAGGGACAGGGACTTACAATGAGCAGTTCTTC.

The chain uses TRBV28 and TRBJ1-1; D may be TRBD1 (6 bases). V was clipped by 3 bases and J by 5 bases, with 19 bases between them. From germline, CDR1 is MDHEN and CDR2 SYDVKM. The CDR3 is made up of 16 amino acids. CDR3 amino acids: CASSLVTGSSGTEAFF. In nucleotides, the CDR3 is TGTGCCAGCAGTTTGGTGACAGGTTCTTCGGGGACTGAAGCTTTCTTT.

CDR3: CASSSSGTGMYEQYF. The DNA of the CDR3 is TGTGCCAGCAGCTCTTCCGGGACAGGGATGTACGAGCAGTACTTC. The V call is TRBV9, the J call TRBJ2-7; 9 bases match TRBD1. CDR3 length: 15 residues. The germline CDR1 and CDR2 sequences are SGDLS and YYNGEE. Losses at the gene ends were 4 bases for V and 4 bases for J; bases not matched to a gene: 9.

V gene TRBV5-1 combines with J gene TRBJ1-2, with D perhaps matching TRBD1 (5 bases). V shed 6 bases and J shed 4 bases, with 25 bases lying between them. CDR3 size: 17 residues. Looked up from germline, CDR1 is SGHRS and CDR2 is YFSETQ. CDR3 sequence (DNA): TGCGCCAGCACCCCTGAGACCGGGGGACGGAGGCCCTATGGCTACACCTTC. Translated: CASTPETGGRRPYGYTF.